This T cell receptor beta chain is drawn from a study of glioma-infiltrating T cells after dendritic cell vaccination (dated by TCRdb to the mid-2010s). For context, the study as a whole: Of the approximately 15 glioblastoma patients in the cohort, all drawn from Phase I and II dendritic cell vaccination trials, 9 were newly diagnosed and 6 had recurrent disease. Between the early 2000s and the early 2010s, patients were given autologous tumor lysate-pulsed dendritic cell vaccination. Patients received three intradermal dendritic cell vaccine injections at biweekly intervals in the arm below the axilla. Survival after dendritic cell vaccination was correlated with TCR sequencing metrics such as TIL content and the overlap between tumor and blood repertoires. Tumor-infiltrating lymphocyte content was quantified and tumor and blood repertoires were compared in dendritic cell-vaccinated glioblastoma patients by deep sequencing of TCR beta CDR3 regions. The vaccine consisted of monocyte-derived dendritic cells cultured approximately 7 days with IL-4 and GM-CSF, then pulsed overnight with autologous tumor lysate.

Comments on this clone: There is no known antigen for this receptor. No clone much larger than this one lies a single base away; base qualities are absent.

Study-wide findings and limitations: The TCR overlap response model with three groups was called speculative and said to need prospective validation. After dendritic cell vaccination, a higher estimated pretreatment TIL content predicted longer time to progression and longer overall survival. The cohort was small and heterogeneous, few patients had complete blood and tumor sets, and even fewer had initial-recurrent tumor pairs. TCR clonality showed no direct relationship with survival, which suggests that a diverse polyclonal response may matter.

The CDR3 measures 15 amino acids from cysteine to phenylalanine. Of the read, only the CDR3 DNA is kept; its 45 bases are in frame from base 1. CDR1 SGHNT and CDR2 YYREEE are derived from the germline V gene (reference sequence). Unmatched junction bases come to 7, with V trimmed by 4 bases and J by 1 base. TCRB CDR3 regions were amplified from roughly 1.8 ug genomic DNA, or all available DNA if less, using the immunoSEQ assay. The multiplex PCR employed 60 forward primers targeting TCR V beta segments and 13 reverse primers targeting J beta segments. Synthetic control templates were spiked into each sample at limiting dilution to estimate reads per starting template. Sequencing produced 87 bp reads on the Illumina HiSeq System. The authors processed their data as follows. PCR and sequencing errors were removed by a nearest neighbor algorithm that merged closely related sequences. TCR overlap was measured as the percentage of unique tumor TCR beta sequences that were also present in the peripheral blood of the same patient. Sourced from immuneACCESS, this table was stored by TCRdb with only in-frame sequences that have V and J called. A share of the clones is absent; for the studies checked, an unresolved V gene accounts for under half, and the remainder has no known explanation. V, J and clone size are taken as reported in that table, and D and trimming were inferred from the DNA itself. This sample lists just under 85,000 clones; 85% to 90% were detected once. Approximately 2.9% of the sample belongs to the ten largest clones.

Selection of patients required sufficient residual fresh-frozen tumor tissue and over two years of available survival data. Molecular status otherwise varied across the glioblastoma patients, but none of them carried an isocitrate dehydrogenase mutation. PBMC were collected before vaccination, two weeks after the third vaccination, and at tumor progression if tumor progression occurred. The Qiagen DNeasy Blood extraction Kit was used to extract genomic DNA. The rearranged chain carries TRBV5-4 and TRBJ2-7; TRBD1 aligns with 8 central bases. The material was blood, obtained before dendritic cell vaccination. This clonotype was obtained from a human donor with glioblastoma. The DNA sequence is TGTGCCAGCAGCCCGGACAGGGCTCGGTCCTACGAGCAGTACTTC. This yields the protein CASSPDRARSYEQYF.